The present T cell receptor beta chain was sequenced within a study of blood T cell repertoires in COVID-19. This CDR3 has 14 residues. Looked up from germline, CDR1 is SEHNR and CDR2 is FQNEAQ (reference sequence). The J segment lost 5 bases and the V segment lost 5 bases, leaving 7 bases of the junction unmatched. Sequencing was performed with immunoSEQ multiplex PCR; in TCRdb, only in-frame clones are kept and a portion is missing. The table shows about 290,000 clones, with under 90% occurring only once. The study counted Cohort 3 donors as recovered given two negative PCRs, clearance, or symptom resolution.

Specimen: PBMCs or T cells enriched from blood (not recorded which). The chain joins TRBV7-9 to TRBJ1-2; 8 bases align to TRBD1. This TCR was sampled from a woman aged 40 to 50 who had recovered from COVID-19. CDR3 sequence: CASSLPTGGYGYTF. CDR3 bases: TGTGCCAGCAGCCTACCTACAGGGGGTTATGGCTACACCTTC.